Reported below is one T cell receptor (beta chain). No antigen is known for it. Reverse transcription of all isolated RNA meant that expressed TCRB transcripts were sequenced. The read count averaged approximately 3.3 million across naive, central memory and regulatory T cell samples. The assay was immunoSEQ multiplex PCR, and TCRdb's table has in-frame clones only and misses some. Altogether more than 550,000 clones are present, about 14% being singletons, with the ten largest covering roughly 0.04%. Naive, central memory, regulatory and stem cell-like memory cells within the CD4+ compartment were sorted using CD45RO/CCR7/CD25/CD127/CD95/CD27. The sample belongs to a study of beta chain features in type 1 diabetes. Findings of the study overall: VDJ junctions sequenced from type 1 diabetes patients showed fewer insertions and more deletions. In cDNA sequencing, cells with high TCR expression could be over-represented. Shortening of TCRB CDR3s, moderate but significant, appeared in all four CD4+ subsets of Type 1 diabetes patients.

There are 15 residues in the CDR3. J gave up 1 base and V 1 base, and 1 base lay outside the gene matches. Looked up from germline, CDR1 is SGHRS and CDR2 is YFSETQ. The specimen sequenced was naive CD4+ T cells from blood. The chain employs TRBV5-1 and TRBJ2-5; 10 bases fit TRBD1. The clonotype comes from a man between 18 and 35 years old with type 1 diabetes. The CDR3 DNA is TGCGCCAGCAGCTTGAGGGACAGGGGCCAAGAGACCCAGTACTTC. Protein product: CASSLRDRGQETQYF.